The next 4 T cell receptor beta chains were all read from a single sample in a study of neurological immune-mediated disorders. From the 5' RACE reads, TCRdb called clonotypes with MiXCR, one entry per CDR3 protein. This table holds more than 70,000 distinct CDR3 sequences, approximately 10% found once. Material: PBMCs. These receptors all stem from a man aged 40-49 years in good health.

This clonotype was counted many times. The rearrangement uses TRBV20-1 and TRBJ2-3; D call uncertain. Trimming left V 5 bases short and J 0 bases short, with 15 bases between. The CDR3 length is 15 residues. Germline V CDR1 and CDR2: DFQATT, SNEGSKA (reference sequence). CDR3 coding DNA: TGCAGTGCTGGGGAAGGCTACTATAGCACAGATACGCAGTATTTT. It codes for CSAGEGYYSTDTQYF.

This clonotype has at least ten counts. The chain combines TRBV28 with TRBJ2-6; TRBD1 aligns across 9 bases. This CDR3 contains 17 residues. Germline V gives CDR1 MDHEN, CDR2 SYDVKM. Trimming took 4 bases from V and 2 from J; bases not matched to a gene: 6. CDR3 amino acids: CASSSGTGITGANVLTF. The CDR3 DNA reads TGTGCCAGCAGTTCAGGGACAGGGATCACTGGGGCCAACGTCCTGACTTTC.

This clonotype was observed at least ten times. CDR3 sequence (DNA): TGTGCCAGTAGTACCGGACAGCGCACAGATACGCAGTATTTT. It encodes CASSTGQRTDTQYF. The chain carries TRBV19 and TRBJ2-3; D is possibly TRBD1 (6 bases). CDR3 length equals 14 residues. The V end lost 4 bases, the J end lost 1 base, and 9 bases lay between the germline ends. The germline V gene encodes CDR1 LNHDA and CDR2 SQIVND (reference sequence).

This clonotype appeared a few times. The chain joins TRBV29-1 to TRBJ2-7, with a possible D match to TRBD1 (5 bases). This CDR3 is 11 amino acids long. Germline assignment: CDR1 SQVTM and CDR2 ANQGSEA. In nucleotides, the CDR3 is TGCATCGTCCTTGACAGCTACGAGCAGTACTTC. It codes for CIVLDSYEQYF.